These 27 T cell receptor beta chains share one sample of origin, sequenced in a study of cytomegalovirus exposure and HLA in healthy donors. Amplification used 60 Vbeta primers and 13 Jbeta primers. Repertoires were generated with immunoSEQ multiplex PCR, while TCRdb's copy carries only in-frame clones and drops some. The data contain around 130,000 clones, over 60% of them singletons. The sequenced material came from PBMCs. The receptors here all came from a human donor in good health.

This CDR3 reads CASSLVDRGLADTQYF. The CDR3 nucleotides are TGTGCCAGCTCACTCGTTGACAGGGGGCTTGCAGATACGCAGTATTTT. The chain uses TRBV18 and TRBJ2-3, with 10 positions matching TRBD1. V dropped 4 bases and J dropped 4; count of bases not matched to a gene: 8. Germline-derived CDR1 and CDR2 are KGHSH and LQKENI. The CDR3 is 16 amino acids.

V usage is TRBV2 and J usage is TRBJ2-3; D is possibly TRBD1 (5 bases). V lost 4 bases and J lost 2, with 10 bases in between. The CDR3 consists of 14 residues. CDR1 and CDR2 (germline): SNHLY, FYNNEI. In nucleotides, the CDR3 is TGTGCCAGCAGTGGACAGACCGCCACAGATACGCAGTATTTT. Its protein product is CASSGQTATDTQYF.

V gene TRBV6-5 combines with J gene TRBJ2-2; D is perhaps TRBD2 (6 bases). The CDR3 is made up of 13 amino acids. V was trimmed by 11 bases and J by 1 base, leaving 11 bases between them. CDR1 and CDR2 (germline): MNHEY, SVGAGI. CDR3 region: CAEGRENTGELFF. The CDR3 coding sequence is TGTGCCGAGGGGCGGGAGAACACCGGGGAGCTGTTTTTT.

The chain couples TRBV9 to TRBJ2-2, with 10 bases matching TRBD2. Germline values: CDR1 SGDLS, CDR2 YYNGEE. CDR3 size: 15 residues. J gave up 4 bases and V 3 bases, and 3 bases lay outside the gene matches. CDR3 residues: CASSGLAGGTGELFF. As DNA, the CDR3 is TGTGCCAGCAGCGGATTAGCGGGGGGCACCGGGGAGCTGTTTTTT.

This chain links TRBV7-8 with TRBJ2-7; D gene ambiguous. CDR1 is SGHVS, CDR2 FQNEAQ, per germline. The CDR3 spans 17 residues. V shed 0 bases and J shed 3 bases, with 18 bases lying between them. The chain's CDR3 is CASSLALRPSIFYEQYF. The CDR3 DNA sequence: TGTGCCAGCAGCTTAGCCCTCAGGCCCTCCATCTTCTACGAGCAGTACTTC.

This clone has just a few counts. The gene calls are TRBV6-5 and TRBJ2-1, with 7 bases that match TRBD2. The CDR3 length is 12 residues. Germline values: CDR1 MNHEY, CDR2 SVGAGI. The J segment lost 10 bases and the V segment lost 5 bases, leaving 5 bases of the junction unmatched. As DNA, the CDR3 is TGTGCCAGCAGTCGGGGGGTAGGAGAGCAGTTCTTC. Translation: CASSRGVGEQFF.

The chain uses TRBV25-1 and TRBJ2-7, with a weak D call TRBD2 (5 bases). V was cut by 4 bases and J by 6 bases, with 19 bases left in between. Per the germline V gene, CDR1 is MGHDK and CDR2 is SYGVNS. The CDR3 is 15 residues long. The CDR3 sequence is CASSGYRDFNGEQYF. The CDR3 DNA reads as TGTGCCAGCAGTGGGTACCGGGATTTCAATGGCGAGCAGTACTTC.

The J gene is TRBJ1-5, the V gene TRBV5-8; 8 bases line up with TRBD1. Germline loops: CDR1 SGHTS, CDR2 YDEGEE. After removal of 5 bases from V and 2 bases from J, the junction contained 6 bases not matched to a gene. This CDR3 spans 15 amino acids. Here the CDR3 reads CASSSGTGGNQPQHF. The DNA for the CDR3 is TGTGCCAGCAGTTCCGGGACAGGAGGCAATCAGCCCCAGCATTTT.

The V and J genes are TRBV25-1 and TRBJ2-5; D may be TRBD2 (5 bases). Trimming removed 1 base from V and 4 bases from J, with 10 bases in between. The CDR3 has 14 amino acids. Germline assignment: CDR1 MGHDK and CDR2 SYGVNS. This chain's CDR3 is CASSELEVPETQYF. Written as DNA, the CDR3 is TGTGCCAGCAGTGAATTGGAGGTTCCAGAGACCCAGTACTTC. Together with reference TRBV25-1 and TRBJ2-5, the CDR3 gives the full variable domain: EADIYQTPRYLVIGTGKKITLECSQTMGHDKMYWYQQDPGMELHLIHYSYGVNSTEKGDLSSESTVSRIRTEHFPLTLESARPSHTSQYLCASSELEVPETQYFGPGTRLLVL.

The chain carries TRBV9 and TRBJ1-1; 9 bases line up with TRBD1. V dropped 3 bases and J dropped 8; count of bases not matched to a gene: 8. Germline values: CDR1 SGDLS, CDR2 YYNGEE. The CDR3 covers 14 residues. The CDR3 sequence: CASSETGTGREAFF. The CDR3 coding sequence is TGTGCCAGCAGCGAGACCGGGACAGGGAGGGAAGCTTTCTTT.

V is TRBV19 and J is TRBJ1-2; 9 bases fit TRBD1. V trimming: 9 bases; J trimming: 8 bases; junction bases outside the gene matches: 10. CDR1 and CDR2 from the germline V gene are LNHDA and SQIVND (reference sequence). This CDR3 is built from 13 residues. The CDR3 reads CASRDRVGRGYTF. CDR3 nucleotides: TGTGCCAGCCGGGACAGGGTAGGGAGGGGCTACACCTTC. The whole variable domain, remainder taken from reference TRBV19 and TRBJ1-2, is DGGITQSPKYLFRKEGQNVTLSCEQNLNHDAMYWYRQDPGQGLRLIYYSQIVNDFQKGDIAEGYSVSREKKESFPLTVTSAQKNPTAFYLCASRDRVGRGYTFGSGTRLTVV.

J is TRBJ1-5 and V is TRBV5-6; D remains ambiguous. Trimming removed 0 bases from V and 7 bases from J, with 14 bases in between. The germline V gene has CDR1 SGHDT and CDR2 YYEEEE. The CDR3 extends over 15 amino acids. CDR3 amino acids: CASSLARTLHQPQHF. CDR3 in DNA: TGTGCCAGCAGCTTGGCCCGGACTCTCCACCAGCCCCAGCATTTT.

This clone has only a few counts. The chain is built from TRBV5-1 and TRBJ2-1, with 8 bases lining up with TRBD1. V lost 1 base to trimming and J lost 3 bases; unmatched junction nucleotides: 3. Germline CDR1 SGHRS, CDR2 YFSETQ. This CDR3 has 15 residues. CDR3 sequence: CASSLTDRVYNEQFF. The CDR3 DNA sequence: TGCGCCAGCAGCTTGACGGACAGGGTCTACAATGAGCAGTTCTTC.

CDR3: CASTFPGQGNNEQFF. The CDR3 DNA is TGCGCCAGCACCTTCCCGGGACAGGGGAACAATGAGCAGTTCTTC. The rearrangement links TRBV5-1 to TRBJ2-1; 10 bases agree with TRBD1. The junction had 8 bases not matched to a gene; V was cut back by 6 bases and J by 5 bases. CDR1 is SGHRS, CDR2 YFSETQ, per germline. The length of the CDR3 is 15 residues. Drawing the rest from reference TRBV5-1 and TRBJ2-1, the complete variable domain is KAGVTQTPRYLIKTRGQQVTLSCSPISGHRSVSWYQQTPGQGLQFLFEYFSETQRNKGNFPGRFSGRQFSNSRSEMNVSTLELGDSALYLCASTFPGQGNNEQFFGPGTRLTVL.

This chain joins TRBV5-1 and TRBJ2-5; TRBD2 agrees at 13 bases. This CDR3 has 18 amino acids. Losses at the gene ends were 0 bases for V and 5 bases for J; bases not matched to a gene: 10. CDR1 SGHRS and CDR2 YFSETQ come from the germline V gene. CDR3 sequence: CASSLAGLAGDALETQYF. The CDR3 DNA sequence: TGCGCCAGCAGCTTGGCAGGACTAGCGGGGGACGCCCTGGAGACCCAGTACTTC.

J is TRBJ2-3 and V is TRBV7-9; D is perhaps TRBD2 (7 bases). This CDR3 region has 12 residues. Trimming removed 7 bases at V and 6 bases at J, with 11 bases between. CDR1 SEHNR and CDR2 FQNEAQ come from the germline V gene (reference sequence). The CDR3, as DNA: TGTGCCAGCAAGGGGGGGGCGGATACGCAGTATTTT. Translating it yields CASKGGADTQYF.

The CDR3 bases are TGTGCCATCAGTGAGTCATCGGCTAGCGGGGGGGCCAGGGGTTACAATGAGCAGTTCTTC. It yields the protein CAISESSASGGARGYNEQFF. The chain couples TRBV10-3 to TRBJ2-1, with TRBD2 matching 12 bases. This CDR3 comprises 20 residues. V shed 0 bases, J shed 4 bases, and the junction held 13 bases outside the gene matches. Germline V CDR1 and CDR2: ENHRY, SYGVKD.

The chain combines TRBV15 with TRBJ1-6; TRBD1 aligns across 7 bases. J was trimmed by 7 bases and V by 3 bases; bases with no gene match: 6. There are 15 residues in the CDR3. Germline CDR1 reads LNHNV; CDR2 reads YYDKDF (reference sequence). In nucleotides, the CDR3 is TGTGCCACCAGCAGGACAGGGAACCGGAATTCACCCCTCCACTTT. Its translation is CATSRTGNRNSPLHF.

The V call is TRBV5-1, the J call TRBJ2-1; 9 bases are a match to TRBD1. The ends lost 2 bases at V and 7 bases at J; junction bases unmatched: 7. The CDR3 is made up of 15 amino acids. Per the germline V gene, CDR1 is SGHRS and CDR2 is YFSETQ. CDR3 sequence (DNA): TGCGCCAGCAGCTTCGGGACAGGGTGGTCGAATGAGCAGTTCTTC. Encoded protein: CASSFGTGWSNEQFF.

The CDR3 coding sequence is TGTGCCAGCAGCTTGACCGGGATCGGGGCCAACGTCCTGACTTTC. The encoded protein is CASSLTGIGANVLTF. V is TRBV7-9 and J is TRBJ2-6, with D maybe TRBD2 (5 bases). This CDR3 region has 15 residues. Germline values: CDR1 SEHNR, CDR2 FQNEAQ (reference sequence). V was pared by 3 bases and J by 4 bases, with 10 bases between.

The rearrangement joins TRBV7-9 to TRBJ1-3; D gene unclear. Germline loops: CDR1 SEHNR, CDR2 FQNEAQ (reference sequence). CDR3 length: 16 amino acids. V gave up 2 bases and J gave up 0 bases, with 11 bases separating them. The CDR3 reads CASSLNEGSSGNTIYF. The CDR3 region has the DNA TGTGCCAGCAGCTTAAATGAGGGTAGCTCTGGAAACACCATATATTTT.

J is TRBJ2-5 and V is TRBV29-1, with D perhaps matching TRBD1 (6 bases). Trimming removed 8 bases from V and 0 bases from J, with 28 bases in between. There are 18 residues in the CDR3. Germline values: CDR1 SQVTM, CDR2 ANQGSEA. This CDR3 reads CSTRHGRGRIQNQETQYF. In nucleotides, the CDR3 is TGCAGCACACGGCATGGCAGGGGTCGCATCCAGAACCAAGAGACCCAGTACTTC. Filled out from reference TRBV29-1 and TRBJ2-5, the complete variable domain reads SAVISQKPSRDICQRGTSLTIQCQVDSQVTMMFWYRQQPGQSLTLIATANQGSEATYESGFVIDKFPISRPNLTFSTLTVSNMSPEDSSIYLCSTRHGRGRIQNQETQYFGPGTRLLVL.

The chain uses TRBV7-8 and TRBJ2-2; D is uncertain. Trimming cost V 5 bases and J 4 bases, with 11 bases left between them. This CDR3 has 14 residues. Germline V lookup: CDR1 SGHVS, CDR2 FQNEAQ. CDR3 loop: CASSRSTGTGELFF. CDR3 DNA sequence: TGTGCCAGCAGCCGCTCCACCGGCACCGGGGAGCTGTTTTTT.

This rearrangement joins TRBV11-2 to TRBJ1-2; D unresolved. This CDR3 has 13 amino acids. V was trimmed by 5 bases and J by 6 bases, leaving 13 bases between them. Germline V gives CDR1 SGHAT, CDR2 FQNNGV. The CDR3 here is CASSAVGSDGYTF. The CDR3 bases are TGTGCCAGCAGCGCCGTTGGTTCGGATGGCTACACCTTC.

In this sample, this clone turned up a few times. The V call is TRBV6-1, the J call TRBJ2-1, with 11 bases matching TRBD2. CDR1 MNHNS and CDR2 SASEGT come from the germline V gene. The junction had 8 bases not matched to a gene; V was cut back by 3 bases and J by 10 bases. This CDR3 contains 15 residues. CDR3 nucleotides: TGTGCCAGCAGTGAGGGTAGCGGGGGGGCCGGAGAGCAGTTCTTC. Protein product: CASSEGSGGAGEQFF.

The rearrangement links TRBV5-6 to TRBJ2-3; D is perhaps TRBD2 (6 bases). Per germline, CDR1 SGHDT and CDR2 YYEEEE. This CDR3 comprises 15 residues. V lost 4 bases to trimming and J lost 2 bases, with 14 bases between them. The CDR3 protein is CASSPIADPTDTQYF. The CDR3 DNA is TGTGCCAGCAGCCCGATAGCGGACCCCACAGATACGCAGTATTTT.

This clone was seen only once. The chain joins TRBV2 to TRBJ1-2; 7 nucleotides line up with TRBD1. The CDR3 runs to 14 residues. Germline CDR1 reads SNHLY; CDR2 reads FYNNEI. Unmatched junction bases numbered 9, after V lost 3 bases and J lost 8 bases. The CDR3 region has the DNA TGTGCCAGCAGTGAGAGGGGGCCCCGAGGCGGCTACACCTTC. This translates into CASSERGPRGGYTF.